These 18 T cell receptor beta chains share one sample of origin, sequenced in a study of blood T cell repertoires in COVID-19. The method was immunoSEQ multiplex PCR; TCRdb's version includes in-frame clones alone and lacks a portion of them. The sample has about 130,000 clones; roughly 83% are singletons. Sequencing was performed on PBMCs or T cells enriched from blood (not recorded which). These receptors came from a man in his fifties or sixties who had recovered from COVID-19.

The gene calls are TRBV28 and TRBJ1-6; 12 bases are a match to TRBD1. CDR1 is MDHEN and CDR2 is SYDVKM in the germline V gene. CDR3 length: 17 residues. After removal of 4 bases from V and 14 bases from J, the junction contained 15 bases not matched to a gene. In DNA form, the CDR3 reads TGTGCCAGCAGTTCACCCGGGGGGGACAGGGGGCTCTGGACCCTCCACTTT. Protein product: CASSSPGGDRGLWTLHF.

The gene calls are TRBV2 and TRBJ2-2; the D gene is possibly TRBD1 (5 bases). The germline V and J ends were trimmed by 8 bases and 9 bases, with 16 bases remaining between them. CDR1 and CDR2 from the germline V gene are SNHLY and FYNNEI. The CDR3 consists of 13 residues. DNA for the CDR3: TGTGCCAGCGAACCCCTCTCAGGGTGGGAGCTGTTTTTT. Translated, it gives CASEPLSGWELFF.

The chain couples TRBV12-3 or TRBV12-4 to TRBJ2-4, with 7 nucleotides matching TRBD1. V dropped 10 bases and J dropped 4; count of bases not matched to a gene: 7. The CDR3 runs 13 residues. CDR3 DNA: TGTGCCACCTCGAGGGACAGAAAAAACATTCAGTACTTC. This gives the protein CATSRDRKNIQYF.

This chain joins TRBV30 and TRBJ1-6; D is ambiguous. CDR1 and CDR2 from the germline V gene are GTSNPN and SVGIG (reference sequence). This CDR3 region has 13 residues. Trimming shortened V by 5 bases and J by 4 bases, and 9 bases separated the two germline ends. In nucleotides, the CDR3 is TGTGCCTGGGATACGGGTTATAATTCACCCCTCCACTTT. Amino acid sequence: CAWDTGYNSPLHF. The whole variable domain, remainder taken from reference TRBV30 and TRBJ1-6, is SQTIHQWPATLVQPVGSPLSLECTVEGTSNPNLYWYRQAAGRGLQLLFYSVGIGQISSEVPQNLSASRPQDRQFILSSKKLLLSDSGFYLCAWDTGYNSPLHFGNGTRLTVT.

CDR3 DNA: TGTGCCAGTAGTATGACAGAAGTTCTCTACTATGGCTACACCTTC. Protein product: CASSMTEVLYYGYTF. The rearrangement links TRBV19 to TRBJ1-2, with TRBD1 as a possible D gene (5 bases). V dropped 3 bases and J dropped 3 bases, with 14 bases sitting between them. Looked up from germline, CDR1 is LNHDA and CDR2 is SQIVND (reference sequence). This CDR3 has 15 residues. The full variable domain, with the rest looked up from reference TRBV19 and TRBJ1-2, is DGGITQSPKYLFRKEGQNVTLSCEQNLNHDAMYWYRQDPGQGLRLIYYSQIVNDFQKGDIAEGYSVSREKKESFPLTVTSAQKNPTAFYLCASSMTEVLYYGYTFGSGTRLTVV.

The chain joins TRBV27 to TRBJ1-5; the D gene is possibly TRBD1 (5 bases). V was shortened by 5 bases and J by 4 bases, with 15 bases between the two germline ends. The length of the CDR3 is 15 residues. CDR1 and CDR2 from the germline V gene are MNHEY and SMNVEV (reference sequence). CDR3: CASSPQEGKNQPQHF. CDR3 DNA: TGTGCCAGCAGTCCCCAGGAGGGGAAAAATCAGCCCCAGCATTTT.

The chain couples TRBV11-2 to TRBJ1-2; TRBD1 agrees at 7 bases. J gave up 7 bases and V 5 bases, and 7 bases lay outside the gene matches. The V gene's germline CDR1 is SGHAT and CDR2 FQNNGV. This CDR3 is built from 13 residues. The CDR3 reads CASSPRQGAGYTF. As DNA, the CDR3 is TGTGCCAGCAGCCCAAGACAGGGTGCTGGCTACACCTTC.

The V gene is TRBV19, the J gene TRBJ1-5; perhaps TRBD1 as D (5 bases). Trimming cost V 7 bases and J 5 bases, with 9 bases left between them. CDR1 and CDR2 from the germline V gene are LNHDA and SQIVND (reference sequence). The length of the CDR3 is 12 residues. CDR3 sequence: CASTEGHQPQHF. The DNA for the CDR3 is TGTGCCAGTACGGAGGGGCATCAGCCCCAGCATTTT.

This chain uses TRBV29-1 with TRBJ1-3; D may be TRBD1 (6 bases). There are 12 residues in the CDR3. The V and J ends lost 7 bases and 2 bases respectively, with 9 bases between them. Per the germline V gene, CDR1 is SQVTM and CDR2 is ANQGSEA. CDR3 loop: CSGGHTGNTIYF. CDR3 nucleotides: TGCAGCGGGGGACATACTGGAAACACCATATATTTT. Combining the CDR3 with reference TRBV29-1 and TRBJ1-3 gives the whole variable domain SAVISQKPSRDICQRGTSLTIQCQVDSQVTMMFWYRQQPGQSLTLIATANQGSEATYESGFVIDKFPISRPNLTFSTLTVSNMSPEDSSIYLCSGGHTGNTIYFGEGSWLTVV.

Only one count was recorded for this clone. Other DNA sequences in this specimen translate into the identical CDR3. This chain links TRBV27 with TRBJ1-4; possible D gene TRBD1, 5 bases. CDR3 length equals 15 residues. Germline assignment: CDR1 MNHEY and CDR2 SMNVEV (reference sequence). With 4 bases removed from V and 3 bases from J, the gap between germline ends came to 12 bases. Here the CDR3 reads CASSWGGRPNEKLFF. In nucleotides, the CDR3 is TGTGCCAGCAGTTGGGGGGGACGACCTAATGAAAAACTGTTTTTT.

The V gene is TRBV10-3, the J gene TRBJ1-4; the match to TRBD1 covers 9 bases. V lost 3 bases and J lost 5; bases outside the gene matches: 4. CDR1 and CDR2 from the germline V gene are ENHRY and SYGVKD. The CDR3 sequence is 15 residues long. CDR3 coding DNA: TGTGCCATCAGTGACCCGACAGGGGGGAATGAAAAACTGTTTTTT. It codes for CAISDPTGGNEKLFF.

This sequence joins TRBV28 and TRBJ1-2; TRBD1 might be the D (6 bases). CDR1 MDHEN and CDR2 SYDVKM come from the germline V gene. CDR3 length: 15 amino acids. Trimming stripped 7 bases from V and 4 bases from J, with 19 bases between. In DNA form, the CDR3 reads TGTGCCAGCACTCTATCCCCAACAGGGTTCTATGGCTACACCTTC. Its protein is CASTLSPTGFYGYTF.

V usage is TRBV12-5 and J usage is TRBJ2-3; 8 bases map to TRBD1. This CDR3 is built from 20 residues. V lost 1 base, J lost 5 bases, and 20 bases stayed unmatched. CDR1 is LGHNT and CDR2 is FRNRAP in the germline V gene. The CDR3 DNA follows: TGTGCTAGTGGTTTGGCCCCCTACCCGGACAGGGCGGATAGGGTAGATACGCAGTATTTT. It encodes CASGLAPYPDRADRVDTQYF.

The chain carries TRBV7-9 and TRBJ1-4; the match to TRBD1 covers 8 bases. Unmatched junction bases numbered 3, after V lost 5 bases and J lost 13 bases. Germline loops: CDR1 SEHNR, CDR2 FQNEAQ (reference sequence). The length of the CDR3 is 11 residues. The CDR3: CASSLGQGLFF. The CDR3 DNA is TGTGCCAGCAGCCTTGGACAGGGACTGTTTTTT.

J is TRBJ2-3 and V is TRBV29-1; TRBD2 matches 13 bases. Germline trimming cut 7 bases from V and 2 bases from J; bases unmatched to any gene: 6. CDR1 and CDR2 from the germline V gene are SQVTM and ANQGSEA. This CDR3 has 15 amino acids. The CDR3 DNA reads as TGCAGCGCCTCCGGACTAGCGGGGGACACAGATACGCAGTATTTT. This encodes CSASGLAGDTDTQYF.

This clone was observed a single time. The gene calls are TRBV25-1 and TRBJ2-1; tentatively, D is TRBD1 (6 bases). V was trimmed by 1 base and J by 5 bases, leaving 9 bases between them. The CDR3 runs 14 residues. The germline CDR1 and CDR2 sequences are MGHDK and SYGVNS. The CDR3 nucleotides are TGTGCCAGCAGTGAATCTGGACAGAACAATGAGCAGTTCTTC. Amino acids: CASSESGQNNEQFF.

The rearrangement links TRBV24-1 to TRBJ1-4; D gene unclear. Trimming took 5 bases from V and 11 from J, leaving 14 bases between them. Germline lookup yields CDR1 KGHDR and CDR2 SFDVKD. The CDR3 length is 13 residues. The CDR3 region has the DNA TGTGCCACCAGTGCCTCCTCTCGTGAGAAACTGTTTTTT. This translates into CATSASSREKLFF.

This clone appeared a few times. The chain recombines TRBV5-4 with TRBJ1-1, with 7 bases lining up with TRBD1. CDR1 and CDR2 (germline): SGHNT, YYREEE (reference sequence). V shed 3 bases and J 1 base; nucleotides not matched to a gene: 3. The CDR3 covers 14 residues. This CDR3 reads CASSWGDRNTEAFF. Written as DNA, the CDR3 is TGTGCCAGCAGCTGGGGGGACAGGAACACTGAAGCTTTCTTT.